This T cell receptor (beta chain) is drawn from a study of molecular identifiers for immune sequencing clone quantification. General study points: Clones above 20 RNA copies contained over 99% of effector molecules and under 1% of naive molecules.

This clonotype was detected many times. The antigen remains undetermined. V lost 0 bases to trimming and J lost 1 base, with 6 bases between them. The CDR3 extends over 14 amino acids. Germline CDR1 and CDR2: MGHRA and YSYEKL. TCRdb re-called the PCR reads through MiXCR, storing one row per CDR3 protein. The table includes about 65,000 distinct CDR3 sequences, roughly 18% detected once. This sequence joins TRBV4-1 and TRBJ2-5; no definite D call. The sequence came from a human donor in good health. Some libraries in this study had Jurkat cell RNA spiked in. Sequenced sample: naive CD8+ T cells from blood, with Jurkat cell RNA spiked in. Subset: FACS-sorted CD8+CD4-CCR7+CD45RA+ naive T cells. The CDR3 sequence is CASSQDSSQETQYF. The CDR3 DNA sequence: TGCGCCAGCAGCCAAGACTCGTCCCAAGAGACCCAGTACTTC.